The clone carrying this TCR beta chain was seen more than once but under ten times. Its antigen is undetermined. Every sorted population was more than 95% pure. V trimming: 4 bases; J trimming: 6 bases; junction bases outside the gene matches: 12. Germline-derived CDR1 and CDR2 are LGHNA and YSLEER. There are 15 residues in the CDR3. The data originate from a study of beta chain features in type 1 diabetes. About the study: Taken together, all samples contributed 107,917,701 examined sorted cells. Overall study results and limits: Highly expressing activated T cells could be over-counted with a cDNA template.

Isolated RNA was reverse transcribed in full, so expressed TCRB transcripts were sequenced. Average reads for naive, central memory and regulatory T cell samples were about 3.7 million. Repertoires were generated with immunoSEQ multiplex PCR, while TCRdb's copy carries only in-frame clones and drops some. Of about 900,000 clones in the sample, about 17% were seen once. The sample was naive CD4+ T cells from blood. This clonotype originated in a woman younger than 35 in good health. V gene TRBV4-3 combines with J gene TRBJ2-7, with 7 bases aligning to TRBD2. In DNA, the CDR3 is TGCGCCAGCAGCCCACACCTCCTGACTAGCAGCGAGCAGTACTTC. It codes for CASSPHLLTSSEQYF.